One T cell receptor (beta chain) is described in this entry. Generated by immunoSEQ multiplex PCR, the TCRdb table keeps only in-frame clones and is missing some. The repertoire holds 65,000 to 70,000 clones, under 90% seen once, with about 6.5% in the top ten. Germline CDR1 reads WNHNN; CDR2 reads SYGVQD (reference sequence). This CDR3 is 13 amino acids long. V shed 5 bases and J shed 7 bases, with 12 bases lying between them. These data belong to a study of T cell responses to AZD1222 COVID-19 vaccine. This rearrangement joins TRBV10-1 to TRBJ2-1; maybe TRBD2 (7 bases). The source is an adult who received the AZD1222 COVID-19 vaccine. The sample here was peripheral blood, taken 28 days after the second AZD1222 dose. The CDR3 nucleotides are TGCGCCAGCAGTCGGGGGGCTCGGAATGAGCAGTTCTTC. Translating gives CASSRGARNEQFF.